A selection of T cell receptor beta chains follows, all from one sample in a study of blood T cell repertoires in COVID-19. Clones were read by immunoSEQ multiplex PCR, and TCRdb kept only the in-frame ones, dropping some. Of about 26,000 clones detected, 80% to 95% appear once; the ten largest clones hold around 1.9%. The source material was peripheral blood. The receptors derive from a human donor in a cohort sampled during active COVID-19. The CDR3 runs from the conserved cysteine through the conserved F or W. A D gene is named only where the DNA matches it firmly. Only some rows state a clone size, as once, few, many or a class for expanded clones.

TRBV5-6	TRBJ2-5	NA	NA	CASSAQLTGSETQYF	TGTGCCAGCAGCGCACAGTTAACAGGGTCTGAGACCCAGTACTTC
TRBV11-3	TRBJ1-2	TRBD1	NA	CASSPGQGVANYGYTF	TGTGCCAGCAGTCCGGGACAGGGGGTCGCTAACTATGGCTACACCTTC
TRBV28	TRBJ2-1	NA	NA	CASRESGRGDYNEQFF	TGTGCCAGCAGGGAGTCCGGCAGGGGCGACTACAATGAGCAGTTCTTC
TRBV7-9	TRBJ2-7	TRBD2	NA	CASSGIGAGAQHEQYF	TGTGCCAGCAGCGGTATAGGAGCGGGGGCCCAACACGAGCAGTACTTC
TRBV19	TRBJ1-1	NA	NA	CASSMGQSGTEAFF	TGTGCCAGTAGTATGGGTCAATCAGGGACTGAAGCTTTCTTT
TRBV21-1	TRBJ2-7	NA	NA	CASSSAEVYEQYF	TGTGCCAGCAGCTCAGCCGAGGTCTACGAGCAGTACTTC
TRBV4-3	TRBJ1-2	TRBD1	NA	CASSPSQGAGYGYTF	TGCGCCAGCAGCCCCTCCCAGGGGGCCGGCTATGGCTACACCTTC
TRBV3-1/TRBV3-2	TRBJ1-1	NA	NA	CASSPMVGGGTEAFF	TGTGCCAGCAGCCCCATGGTGGGGGGGGGCACTGAAGCTTTCTTT
TRBV6-6	TRBJ2-5	NA	NA	CASSDQGRSTQYF	TGTGCCAGCAGTGATCAGGGGCGGTCGACCCAGTACTTC
TRBV5-4	TRBJ2-7	NA	NA	CASSGLYEQYF	TGTGCCAGCAGCGGACTCTACGAGCAGTACTTC
TRBV7-8	TRBJ1-5	NA	NA	CASSAGESNQPQHF	TGTGCCAGCAGCGCAGGGGAGAGCAATCAGCCCCAGCATTTT
TRBV15	TRBJ2-3	NA	NA	CATSRDPISTDTQYF	TGTGCCACCAGCAGAGACCCAATTAGCACAGATACGCAGTATTTT
TRBV29-1	TRBJ1-3	NA	NA	CSVDSNADTIYF	TGCAGCGTTGATTCCAACGCGGACACCATATATTTT
TRBV11-2	TRBJ1-2	NA	once	CASSLRSYGYTF	TGTGCCAGCAGCTTACGCAGCTATGGCTACACCTTC
TRBV10-3	TRBJ2-5	TRBD1	NA	CAISEETGGLQETQYF	TGTGCCATCAGTGAGGAGACAGGGGGCCTTCAAGAGACCCAGTACTTC
TRBV11-2	TRBJ1-6	NA	NA	CASSLVRDSPLHF	TGTGCCAGCAGCTTAGTGAGGGATTCACCCCTCCACTTT
TRBV7-9	TRBJ1-1	TRBD1	NA	CASSPQTGGTEAFF	TGTGCCAGCAGCCCTCAAACAGGGGGCACTGAAGCTTTCTTT
TRBV9	TRBJ2-7	TRBD2	NA	CASSPESAGVSEQYF	TGTGCCAGCAGCCCCGAGTCTGCGGGAGTCTCCGAGCAGTACTTC
TRBV28	TRBJ2-1	TRBD1	NA	CASSFLRTGGSFRIDEQFF	TGTGCCAGCAGTTTCTTACGGACAGGGGGCAGTTTTAGGATCGATGAGCAGTTCTTC
TRBV29-1	TRBJ2-1	NA	NA	CSVEGQGWNEQFF	TGCAGCGTTGAGGGTCAGGGATGGAATGAGCAGTTCTTC
TRBV5-5	TRBJ1-1	NA	NA	CASSLAGANTEAFF	TGTGCCAGCAGCTTGGCAGGGGCGAACACTGAAGCTTTCTTT
TRBV11-2	TRBJ2-1	NA	NA	CASSLEGRGQFF	TGTGCCAGCAGCTTAGAAGGGCGGGGCCAGTTCTTC
TRBV28	TRBJ2-7	TRBD1	NA	CASSGTGTGVDEQYF	TGTGCCAGCAGTGGGACTGGGACAGGGGTCGACGAGCAGTACTTC
TRBV7-9	TRBJ1-4	TRBD1	NA	CASSLGIGTGGTTNEKLFF	TGTGCCAGCAGCTTAGGGATTGGGACAGGGGGAACGACTAATGAAAAACTGTTTTTT
TRBV5-1	TRBJ2-3	TRBD2	NA	CASSLGGSGTDTQYF	TGCGCCAGCAGCTTGGGGGGTAGCGGGACAGATACGCAGTATTTT
TRBV6-4	TRBJ1-2	NA	NA	CASRAATGSGNGYTF	TGTGCCAGCAGAGCGGCTACAGGGTCCGGTAATGGCTACACCTTC
TRBV5-4	TRBJ2-7	TRBD1	NA	CASSAWTGGGHEQYF	TGTGCCAGCAGCGCATGGACAGGGGGCGGCCACGAGCAGTACTTC
TRBV25-1	TRBJ1-1	NA	NA	CASSESLGASGEAFF	TGTGCCAGCAGTGAAAGTCTAGGGGCCTCCGGTGAAGCTTTCTTT
TRBV6-5	TRBJ2-5	NA	NA	CASSYYSAGFETQYF	TGTGCCAGCAGTTACTATAGTGCAGGTTTCGAGACCCAGTACTTC
TRBV28	TRBJ2-7	TRBD2	few	CASTPGGVVHEQYF	TGTGCCAGCACCCCGGGAGGGGTAGTCCACGAGCAGTACTTC
TRBV3-1/TRBV3-2	TRBJ1-4	TRBD1	NA	CASSQEGWTGGGEKLFF	TGTGCCAGCAGCCAAGAAGGTTGGACAGGCGGAGGTGAAAAACTGTTTTTT
TRBV5-1	TRBJ1-6	TRBD1	once	CASSLGQGSNSPLHF	TGCGCCAGCAGCTTGGGACAGGGCTCGAATTCACCCCTCCACTTT
TRBV24-1	TRBJ2-2	TRBD1	NA	CATSDIGTGNGELFF	TGTGCCACCAGTGACATCGGGACAGGGAACGGGGAGCTGTTTTTT
TRBV12-3/TRBV12-4	TRBJ1-2	TRBD1	NA	CASSFRQGNGYTF	TGTGCCAGCAGTTTCAGACAGGGGAATGGCTACACCTTC
TRBV28	TRBJ1-2	NA	NA	CASSFRDPGLPYGYTF	TGTGCCAGCAGTTTCCGAGATCCAGGGTTACCCTATGGCTACACCTTC
TRBV7-2	TRBJ2-7	TRBD1	NA	CASSLGAGGSYEQYF	TGTGCCAGCAGCTTAGGGGCAGGGGGCTCCTACGAGCAGTACTTC
TRBV19	TRBJ2-3	NA	NA	CASSKLTDTQYF	TGTGCCAGTAGTAAACTAACAGATACGCAGTATTTT
TRBV19	TRBJ1-2	TRBD1	NA	CASTQQGAVNYGYTF	TGTGCCAGTACTCAACAGGGGGCGGTTAACTATGGCTACACCTTC
TRBV11-2	TRBJ2-7	TRBD2	NA	CASSPGLVPPEQYF	TGTGCCAGCAGCCCTGGACTAGTCCCCCCCGAGCAGTACTTC
TRBV23-1	TRBJ2-3	TRBD1	NA	CASSQKYRGVGTDTQYF	TGCGCCAGCAGTCAAAAATACAGGGGAGTGGGCACAGATACGCAGTATTTT
TRBV6-2/TRBV6-3	TRBJ1-5	TRBD1	NA	CASSRDPGQGGNQPQHF	TGTGCCAGCAGCCGCGACCCGGGACAGGGAGGCAATCAGCCCCAGCATTTT
TRBV6-5	TRBJ2-1	TRBD2	NA	CASRQLAGDNEQFF	TGTGCCAGCAGGCAACTAGCGGGAGACAATGAGCAGTTCTTC
TRBV27	TRBJ2-7	NA	NA	CASSLSVGPISYEQYF	TGTGCCAGCAGTTTATCGGTGGGCCCCATCTCCTACGAGCAGTACTTC
TRBV29-1	TRBJ2-5	NA	NA	CSVVYLRDITSTQYF	TGCAGCGTTGTGTACCTACGGGACATAACGTCGACCCAGTACTTC
TRBV27	TRBJ1-2	TRBD1	NA	CASGTGGGYTF	TGTGCCAGCGGCACAGGGGGAGGCTACACCTTC
TRBV5-5	TRBJ2-1	NA	NA	CASSDPIAEYNEQFF	TGTGCCAGCAGCGATCCGATAGCGGAGTACAATGAGCAGTTCTTC
TRBV28	TRBJ2-3	NA	NA	CASSQRGGGTDTQYF	TGTGCCAGCAGCCAAAGGGGTGGAGGCACAGATACGCAGTATTTT
TRBV4-1	TRBJ2-5	TRBD1	NA	CASSQGDRLSFQETQYF	TGCGCCAGCAGCCAAGGGGACAGGTTATCCTTCCAAGAGACCCAGTACTTC